This TCR beta chain came from a study of blood T cell repertoires in COVID-19. Study members were between roughly 18 and 100 years old and lived in 25 or so US regions. Assignment of participants to cohorts was predicated upon participant-reported clinical history. The table came from immunoSEQ multiplex PCR; TCRdb's copy has only in-frame clones and leaves some out. The sample gives 350,000 to 400,000 clones, approximately 90% of which show up once; 0.8% to 0.9% is in the top ten. CDR3 size: 14 residues. Unmatched junction bases numbered 9, after V lost 5 bases and J lost 5 bases. In germline, CDR1 is LNHDA, CDR2 SQIVND (reference sequence).

What was sequenced was PBMCs or T cells enriched from blood (not recorded which). This chain joins TRBV19 and TRBJ2-7; 7 bases fit TRBD2. The source of this sequence is a woman aged 40 to 50 who had been exposed to COVID-19. The CDR3 reads CASSPGGKRNEQYF. The CDR3 nucleotides read TGTGCCAGTAGTCCCGGGGGGAAGAGGAACGAGCAGTACTTC. The full variable domain, in which reference TRBV19 and TRBJ2-7 provide the parts outside the CDR3, is DGGITQSPKYLFRKEGQNVTLSCEQNLNHDAMYWYRQDPGQGLRLIYYSQIVNDFQKGDIAEGYSVSREKKESFPLTVTSAQKNPTAFYLCASSPGGKRNEQYFGPGTRLTVT.